This TCR beta chain was obtained from a study of pediatric ulcerative colitis (dated by TCRdb to the late 2010s). Background on the whole study: From eight or nine newly diagnosed, treatment-naive pediatric ulcerative colitis patients and a few non-IBD control children, paired blood and rectal samples were collected.

Through the immunoSEQ TRB Survey service, multiplex V and J primers were used to amplify rearranged CDR3 beta regions from genomic DNA. To keep sequencing depth equal across samples, survey-level depth of up to 500,000 reads per sample was applied. Libraries were purified, pooled and sequenced on Illumina technology. In the paper's pipeline: immunoSEQ online tools were used for productive clonality, sample overlap, pairwise scatters, CDR3 beta length, V/D/J gene usage and productiveness. Calculated diversity was the number of unique rearrangements divided by total templates times 100; Shannon and Simpson indices were also computed. Z-score normalized data were analyzed by principal component analysis with the R prcomp function and the ggbiplot package. Morisita's index was used to quantify the clonal overlap between blood and rectum within each subject. TCRdb holds this immuneACCESS table with in-frame rearrangements only. Some clones are missing; in checked studies, unresolved V genes explain under half, and the rest has no known cause. That table supplies the V and J calls and clone size; D and trimming were determined from the DNA. This sample comprises 55,000 to 70,000 clones, about 87% of them detected only once. The ten largest clones take up around 1.5% of the sample.

V sheds 2 bases and J sheds 3 bases, leaving 8 bases between their ends. The CDR3 measures 13 amino acids from cysteine to phenylalanine. The retained sequence is limited to the CDR3, 39 bases, with the frame set at the first base. The CDR1 and CDR2 encoded by the germline V gene are SGHAT and FQNNGV. The control children had a colonoscopy because IBD was suspected, but their endoscopy was normal both macroscopically and histologically, and none were diagnosed with IBD within the following year. Blood was sampled at the time of the colonoscopy. The Wizard kit (Promega) was used to extract genomic DNA from the blood and intestinal samples. This clone was counted a few times. No antigen is known for it. Per-base qualities were not stored, and no clone one base away is much larger. Beyond this particular receptor, the publication reports: Rectal repertoire features separated controls, mild-moderate and acute severe colitis patients; acute severe colitis showed reduced rectal diversity due to clonal expansions. Repertoires were derived from total lymphocyte DNA, so rare subsets such as regulatory T cells may have patterns not reflected. Autologous blood-rectal clonal overlap was significantly higher in ulcerative colitis patients than in controls, suggesting increased T cell trafficking to inflamed tissue. For technical reasons, the blood samples of a couple of patients yielded substantially fewer templates, so those samples were excluded from the blood-rectal overlap analysis. The healthy control group was small, with only a few individuals. Two rectal CDR3 clonotypes were detected in all ulcerative colitis patients and were not detected in any of the controls.

Sequencing input: blood. Here the chain combines TRBV11-2 and TRBJ2-7; the D gene cannot be named for sure. This receptor was identified in a boy younger than 18 who was a control in a study of pediatric ulcerative colitis. The nucleotide sequence is given as TGTGCCAGCAGCTTACAGAGGCACTACGAGCAGTACTTC. This sequence encodes CASSLQRHYEQYF.